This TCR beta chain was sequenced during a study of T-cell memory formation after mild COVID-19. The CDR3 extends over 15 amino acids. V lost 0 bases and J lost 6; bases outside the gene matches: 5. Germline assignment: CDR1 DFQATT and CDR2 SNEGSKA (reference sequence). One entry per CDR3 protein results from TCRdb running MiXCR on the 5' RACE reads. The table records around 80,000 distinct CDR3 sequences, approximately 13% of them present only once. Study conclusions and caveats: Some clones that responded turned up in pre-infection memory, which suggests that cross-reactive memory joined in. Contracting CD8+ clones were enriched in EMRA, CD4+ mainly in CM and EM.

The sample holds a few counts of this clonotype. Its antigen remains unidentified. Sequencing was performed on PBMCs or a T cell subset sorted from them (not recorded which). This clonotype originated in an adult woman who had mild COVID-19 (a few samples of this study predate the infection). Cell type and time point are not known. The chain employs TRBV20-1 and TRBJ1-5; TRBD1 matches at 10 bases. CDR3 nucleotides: TGCAGTGCTAGAGATCGGGACAGGGGCATTCAGCCCCAGCATTTT. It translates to CSARDRDRGIQPQHF.